The 17 T cell receptor beta chains below come from one sample, sequenced in a study of CD8+ T cells in alopecia areata. In each case, RNA was isolated and then reverse transcribed into cDNA as the sequencing template. Assay: immunoSEQ multiplex PCR; the TCRdb copy retains only in-frame clones and omits some. The sample holds approximately 150,000 clones, more than 75% seen once. Sequencing was performed on CD8+ T cells sorted from blood, taken at week 0. These receptors all stem from a human donor with alopecia areata.

The V and J genes are TRBV7-9 and TRBJ2-7; D unclear. This CDR3 is 12 amino acids long. Germline lookup yields CDR1 SEHNR and CDR2 FQNEAQ (reference sequence). Trimming stripped 6 bases from V and 3 bases from J, with 9 bases between. The CDR3 sequence is CASSYGGYEQYF. Here the CDR3 DNA reads TGTGCCAGCAGTTATGGTGGCTACGAGCAGTACTTC. Combining the CDR3 with reference TRBV7-9 and TRBJ2-7 gives the whole variable domain DTGVSQNPRHKITKRGQNVTFRCDPISEHNRLYWYRQTLGQGPEFLTYFQNEAQLEKSRLLSDRFSAERPKGSFSTLEIQRTEQGDSAMYLCASSYGGYEQYFGPGTRLTVT.

The rearrangement joins TRBV27 to TRBJ2-1; possibly TRBD2 for D (6 bases). In germline, CDR1 is MNHEY, CDR2 SMNVEV (reference sequence). The CDR3 sequence is 16 residues long. With 5 bases removed from V and 8 bases from J, the gap between germline ends came to 22 bases. CDR3 DNA: TGTGCCAGCAGTCGTCCAAGGAGGGTCAATATCGATGAGCAGTTCTTC. Protein: CASSRPRRVNIDEQFF.

The chain has TRBV7-9 and TRBJ2-3; tentatively, D is TRBD1 (6 bases). This CDR3 region has 15 residues. Germline values: CDR1 SEHNR, CDR2 FQNEAQ (reference sequence). The V end lost 4 bases, the J end lost 0 bases, and 11 bases lay between the germline ends. The CDR3 region has the DNA TGTGCCAGCAGCTGGGGCACAGGGAGCACAGATACGCAGTATTTT. Residues: CASSWGTGSTDTQYF.

The rearrangement joins TRBV10-1 to TRBJ2-3; possibly TRBD1 or TRBD2 for D (5 bases each). Looked up from germline, CDR1 is WNHNN and CDR2 is SYGVQD (reference sequence). CDR3 length equals 15 residues. The germline V and J ends were trimmed by 8 bases and 3 bases, with 18 bases remaining between them. CDR3: CASSSGTVTTDTQYF. The DNA of the CDR3 is TGCGCCAGCTCCTCCGGGACCGTGACTACAGATACGCAGTATTTT.

The rearrangement joins TRBV19 to TRBJ2-2; 10 nucleotides align to TRBD2. Trimming took 3 bases from V and 7 from J; bases not matched to a gene: 11. The CDR3 extends over 17 amino acids. Germline CDR1 and CDR2: LNHDA and SQIVND (reference sequence). The DNA for the CDR3 is TGTGCCAGTAGTATCCACGGTAGCGGGAGGTTCGGCGGGGAGCTGTTTTTT. Translating gives CASSIHGSGRFGGELFF.

V usage is TRBV14 and J usage is TRBJ2-7; 10 bases match TRBD1. The CDR3 runs to 15 residues. Germline V CDR1 and CDR2: SGHDN, FVKESK. With 4 bases clipped from V and 5 bases from J, the junction kept 8 bases outside the gene matches. This CDR3 is CASSPTGDRGHEQYF. The CDR3 nucleotides read TGTGCCAGCAGCCCCACGGGGGACAGGGGCCACGAGCAGTACTTC. Combining the CDR3 with reference TRBV14 and TRBJ2-7 gives the whole variable domain EAGVTQFPSHSVIEKGQTVTLRCDPISGHDNLYWYRRVMGKEIKFLLHFVKESKQDESGMPNNRFLAERTGGTYSTLKVQPAELEDSGVYFCASSPTGDRGHEQYFGPGTRLTVT.

The chain joins TRBV7-9 to TRBJ2-7; D not certain. Germline-derived CDR1 and CDR2 are SEHNR and FQNEAQ (reference sequence). The CDR3 runs to 15 residues. V was trimmed by 4 bases and J by 2 bases, leaving 15 bases between them. The CDR3 region has the DNA TGTGCCAGCAGCTCGACGCGAGGCAGTACCTACGAGCAGTACTTC. It encodes CASSSTRGSTYEQYF.

V gene TRBV27 combines with J gene TRBJ2-1, with TRBD1 as a possible D gene (6 bases). Per the germline V gene, CDR1 is MNHEY and CDR2 is SMNVEV (reference sequence). V was trimmed by 0 bases and J by 2 bases, leaving 8 bases between them. The CDR3 runs 15 residues. This CDR3 reads CASSLSQGTYNEQFF. The DNA for the CDR3 is TGTGCCAGCAGTTTATCCCAGGGGACCTACAATGAGCAGTTCTTC.

The J gene is TRBJ2-7, the V gene TRBV5-6; D ambiguous. V shed 2 bases and J shed 8 bases, with 11 bases lying between them. The CDR3 has 12 residues. Germline V gene sequence: CDR1 SGHDT, CDR2 YYEEEE. The CDR3 loop reads CASSLYRNQQYF. As DNA, the CDR3 is TGTGCCAGCAGCTTATATAGGAACCAGCAGTACTTC.

This chain uses TRBV6-5 with TRBJ2-5, with 7 bases lining up with TRBD1. TRBJ2-7 explains the end of the DNA better; the J call may be wrong. Germline-derived CDR1 and CDR2 are MNHEY and SVGAGI. This CDR3 has 14 residues. The CDR3 bases are TGTGCCAGCAGTTACGGGACAGCCTCCTACGAGCAGTACTTC. Its translation: CASSYGTASYEQYF.

V usage is TRBV5-1 and J usage is TRBJ2-3; the D gene is possibly TRBD1 (5 bases). The germline V and J ends were trimmed by 5 bases and 5 bases, with 18 bases remaining between them. The CDR3 is 15 amino acids. The germline gives CDR1 SGHRS, CDR2 YFSETQ. The CDR3, as DNA: TGCGCCAGCAGTCTCTCTACAGGAGTTTTAGATACGCAGTATTTT. Its translation: CASSLSTGVLDTQYF.

Points on this clone: This same CDR3 is encoded by further DNA sequences in the sample. This sequence joins TRBV4-1 and TRBJ2-3, with D unresolved. Germline CDR1 reads MGHRA; CDR2 reads YSYEKL. This CDR3 comprises 11 residues. Deletions cut 1 base from V and 6 bases from J, with 2 bases between. Written as DNA, the CDR3 is TGCGCCAGCAGCCAAGTGGATACGCAGTATTTT. This codes for CASSQVDTQYF.

The chain couples TRBV11-2 to TRBJ1-1; the D is unclear. Germline lookup yields CDR1 SGHAT and CDR2 FQNNGV. V was shortened by 1 base and J by 2 bases, with 5 bases between the two germline ends. This CDR3 has 13 residues. The CDR3 nucleotides read TGTGCCAGCAGCTTAGGGTATAACACTGAAGCTTTCTTT. It codes for CASSLGYNTEAFF.

This chain uses TRBV5-6 with TRBJ2-1, with D maybe TRBD1 (5 bases). In germline, CDR1 is SGHDT, CDR2 YYEEEE. This CDR3 is 16 amino acids long. V lost 0 bases to trimming and J lost 8 bases, with 18 bases between them. The CDR3 spells CASSLDGQGFGDEQFF. CDR3 in DNA: TGTGCCAGCAGCTTGGATGGGCAGGGATTTGGGGATGAGCAGTTCTTC.

This clone was recorded only once. Other DNA sequences of this sample code for an identical CDR3. V usage is TRBV30 and J usage is TRBJ1-1; possibly TRBD1 for D (5 bases). This CDR3 has 11 residues. The V gene's germline CDR1 is GTSNPN and CDR2 SVGIG (reference sequence). The germline V and J ends were trimmed by 4 bases and 5 bases, with 8 bases remaining between them. CDR3 coding DNA: TGTGCCTGGACCCAGGGAACTGAAGCTTTCTTT. Translation gives CAWTQGTEAFF. Combining the CDR3 with reference TRBV30 and TRBJ1-1 gives the whole variable domain SQTIHQWPATLVQPVGSPLSLECTVEGTSNPNLYWYRQAAGRGLQLLFYSVGIGQISSEVPQNLSASRPQDRQFILSSKKLLLSDSGFYLCAWTQGTEAFFGQGTRLTVV.

The sample holds one count of this clone. J is TRBJ1-4 and V is TRBV30, with 7 bases aligning to TRBD1. Germline V CDR1 and CDR2: GTSNPN, SVGIG (reference sequence). V trimming: 3 bases; J trimming: 7 bases; junction bases outside the gene matches: 11. This CDR3 has 15 residues. CDR3 bases: TGTGCCTGGAGCCCCACCTCAGGGGGAGGTGAAAAACTGTTTTTT. It specifies CAWSPTSGGGEKLFF.

The V and J genes are TRBV7-6 and TRBJ2-1; TRBD1 agrees at 9 bases. V lost 5 bases, J lost 1 base, and 6 bases stayed unmatched. CDR3 length: 16 amino acids. Germline-derived CDR1 and CDR2 are SGHVS and FNYEAQ. The CDR3 loop reads CASSPGTGNSYNEQFF. The CDR3 bases are TGTGCCAGCAGCCCCGGGACAGGGAATTCCTACAATGAGCAGTTCTTC.